A single sample gave rise to the 19 T cell receptor beta chains below, sequenced in a study of blood T cell repertoires in COVID-19. Data came from immunoSEQ multiplex PCR; TCRdb stores just in-frame clones and leaves some out. The table shows under 75,000 clones, with almost 90% occurring only once. The sequencing input was peripheral blood. The receptors stem from a man between 60 and 75 years old with active COVID-19.

This sequence joins TRBV3-1 (or the pseudogene TRBV3-2) and TRBJ1-5; a weak D match, TRBD1 (5 bases). The V gene's germline CDR1 is LGHDT and CDR2 YNNKEL (reference sequence). Trimming stripped 1 base from V and 2 bases from J, with 9 bases between. The CDR3 has 15 residues. CDR3 residues: CASSQAVTGNQPQHF. The CDR3 DNA follows: TGTGCCAGCAGCCAAGCTGTGACAGGCAATCAGCCCCAGCATTTT.

This chain links TRBV5-1 with TRBJ1-1; D gene ambiguous. The CDR3 has 16 amino acids. CDR1 and CDR2 (germline): SGHRS, YFSETQ. V lost 0 bases to trimming and J lost 1 base, with 13 bases between them. In DNA, the CDR3 is TGCGCCAGCAGCTTGGGGCAGGTCCTGAGGAACACTGAAGCTTTCTTT. Protein product: CASSLGQVLRNTEAFF.

The chain employs TRBV7-9 and TRBJ1-2, with 7 positions matching TRBD1. After removal of 1 base from V and 8 bases from J, the junction contained 13 bases not matched to a gene. The germline gives CDR1 SEHNR, CDR2 FQNEAQ (reference sequence). The CDR3 totals 16 residues. The chain's CDR3 is CASSLGSEGARLGYTF. The CDR3 coding sequence is TGTGCCAGCAGCTTAGGCTCCGAGGGGGCGAGGCTAGGCTACACCTTC.

The chain employs TRBV2 and TRBJ2-2, with D perhaps matching TRBD2 (5 bases). The germline V and J ends were trimmed by 9 bases and 0 bases, with 26 bases remaining between them. Looked up from germline, CDR1 is SNHLY and CDR2 is FYNNEI. The length of the CDR3 is 19 residues. The CDR3 DNA sequence: TGTGCCAGGCTGAGGGTCCAGAAATTAAGACTCGCGAACACCGGGGAGCTGTTTTTT. This encodes CARLRVQKLRLANTGELFF.

This sequence joins TRBV6-5 and TRBJ2-7; D not certain. Germline CDR1 and CDR2: MNHEY and SVGAGI. The length of the CDR3 is 14 residues. V lost 7 bases and J lost 0, with 13 bases in between. CDR3: CASTDFSHSYEQYF. In nucleotides, the CDR3 is TGTGCCAGCACAGACTTTTCCCACTCCTACGAGCAGTACTTC.

The J gene is TRBJ2-2, the V gene TRBV18; TRBD1 might be the D (5 bases). Germline lookup yields CDR1 KGHSH and CDR2 LQKENI. The CDR3 covers 16 residues. V lost 6 bases and J lost 10, with 24 bases in between. This chain's CDR3 is CASSTSSPDRPLELFF. CDR3 in DNA: TGTGCCAGCTCGACCAGTTCCCCCGACAGACCTTTGGAGCTGTTTTTT.

The chain is built from TRBV3-1 (or the pseudogene TRBV3-2) and TRBJ1-1, with D perhaps matching TRBD1 (6 bases). The germline gives CDR1 LGHDT, CDR2 YNNKEL (reference sequence). V lost 4 bases, J lost 1 base, and 10 bases lay in between. This CDR3 comprises 14 residues. This chain's CDR3 is CASSPRGGNTEAFF. The CDR3 DNA is TGTGCCAGCAGCCCCAGGGGTGGGAACACTGAAGCTTTCTTT.

The J gene is TRBJ1-1, the V gene TRBV20-1; D may be TRBD1 (5 bases). The CDR3 is 11 residues long. V lost 3 bases and J 3 bases, leaving 5 bases between the germline ends. Germline CDR1 and CDR2: DFQATT and SNEGSKA (reference sequence). CDR3 loop: CSASRDTEAFF. CDR3 nucleotides: TGCAGTGCTAGCAGGGACACTGAAGCTTTCTTT.

The chain combines TRBV5-1 with TRBJ2-2; 7 bases line up with TRBD1. Germline CDR1 and CDR2: SGHRS and YFSETQ. CDR3 length: 15 amino acids. The V segment lost 5 bases and the J segment 4 bases; nucleotides outside the gene matches: 8. DNA for the CDR3: TGCGCCAGCAGACCGGGACAGCTGATCACCGGGGAGCTGTTTTTT. This translates into CASRPGQLITGELFF.

The V gene is TRBV7-8, the J gene TRBJ2-7, with 9 bases lining up with TRBD2. The junction had 4 bases not matched to a gene; V was cut back by 1 base and J by 0 bases. CDR1 and CDR2 from the germline V gene are SGHVS and FQNEAQ. CDR3 size: 16 residues. The CDR3 here is CASSLGSSGISYEQYF. The CDR3 DNA sequence: TGTGCCAGCAGCTTAGGTTCTAGCGGGATCTCCTACGAGCAGTACTTC.

The chain links TRBV29-1 to TRBJ2-7; maybe TRBD1 (7 bases). The germline V gene has CDR1 SQVTM and CDR2 ANQGSEA. V lost 6 bases and J lost 4, with 13 bases in between. The CDR3 is 12 amino acids. CDR3 in DNA: TGCAGCGTGCAGACAGGGACTTACGAGCAGTACTTC. Its translation is CSVQTGTYEQYF.

V and J are TRBV27 and TRBJ1-2, with 7 bases that match TRBD1. J was trimmed by 3 bases and V by 5 bases; bases with no gene match: 9. The CDR3 sequence is 15 residues long. Germline CDR1 is MNHEY and CDR2 is SMNVEV (reference sequence). The CDR3 DNA reads as TGTGCCAGCAGTGCTAGACAGGGATTTTACTATGGCTACACCTTC. Translation: CASSARQGFYYGYTF.

The chain employs TRBV19 and TRBJ1-2, with D uncertain. The germline V and J ends were trimmed by 7 bases and 4 bases, with 19 bases remaining between them. In germline, CDR1 is LNHDA, CDR2 SQIVND (reference sequence). CDR3 length: 15 residues. CDR3 bases: TGTGCCAGTAATCCCTCTCAATCTCTCAGCTATGGCTACACCTTC. This translates into CASNPSQSLSYGYTF.

The CDR3 DNA reads TGTGCCAGCAGTTCCGGGTCCTACGAGCAGTACTTC. Translating it yields CASSSGSYEQYF. This sequence joins TRBV12-3 or TRBV12-4 and TRBJ2-7; D unresolved. This CDR3 has 12 amino acids. Trimming took off 4 bases at V and 1 base at J, with 5 bases between the two ends.

Remarks on this clone: The junction departs from germline at one end; a sequencing error may be responsible. The V and J genes are TRBV29-1 and TRBJ1-1; 10 bases align to TRBD1. This CDR3 is 13 amino acids long. Per the germline V gene, CDR1 is SQVTM and CDR2 is ANQGSEA. The CDR3 loop reads CSVPGQGNPEAFF. As DNA, the CDR3 is TGCAGCGTTCCGGGACAGGGGAACCCTGAAGCTTTCTTT. The full variable domain, completed using reference TRBV29-1 and TRBJ1-1, is SAVISQKPSRDICQRGTSLTIQCQVDSQVTMMFWYRQQPGQSLTLIATANQGSEATYESGFVIDKFPISRPNLTFSTLTVSNMSPEDSSIYLCSVPGQGNPEAFFGQGTRLTVV.

V usage is TRBV6-5 and J usage is TRBJ1-2; TRBD1 matches 8 bases. Trimming cost V 2 bases and J 7 bases; bases outside gene matches: 3. Per germline, CDR1 MNHEY and CDR2 SVGAGI. This CDR3 spans 13 amino acids. The CDR3 here is CASSYDRGSGYTF. CDR3 coding DNA: TGTGCCAGCAGTTACGACAGGGGATCTGGCTACACCTTC.

V and J are TRBV5-6 and TRBJ2-1, with 12 positions matching TRBD2. In germline, CDR1 is SGHDT, CDR2 YYEEEE. V was clipped by 5 bases and J by 0 bases; unmatched bases: 3. The CDR3 spans 16 residues. CDR3 bases: TGTGCCAGCAGTAGACTAGCGGGGGCCTCCTACAATGAGCAGTTCTTC. Translating it yields CASSRLAGASYNEQFF. The variable domain in full, with the rest retrieved from reference TRBV5-6 and TRBJ2-1, is DAGVTQSPTHLIKTRGQQVTLRCSPKSGHDTVSWYQQALGQGPQFIFQYYEEEERQRGNFPDRFSGHQFPNYSSELNVNALLLGDSALYLCASSRLAGASYNEQFFGPGTRLTVL.

This chain uses TRBV20-1 with TRBJ2-7, with no clear D. CDR1 is DFQATT, CDR2 SNEGSKA, per germline (reference sequence). The CDR3 has 14 residues. Trimming stripped 3 bases from V and 0 bases from J, with 12 bases between. CDR3 DNA: TGCAGTGCTAGTTTAACGCCGAGCTCCTACGAGCAGTACTTC. Encoded protein: CSASLTPSSYEQYF.

V usage is TRBV3-1 (or the pseudogene TRBV3-2) and J usage is TRBJ2-5; 7 nucleotides match TRBD2. Judging by the DNA end, TRBJ2-7 fits better; the J call may be wrong. The CDR3 runs to 15 residues. Germline V gene sequence: CDR1 LGHDT, CDR2 YNNKEL (reference sequence). The CDR3 DNA sequence: TGTGCCAGCAGCCCCACGGGAGGTGGTAGATACGAGCAGTACTTC. Protein: CASSPTGGGRYEQYF.